In this sample, the clone carrying this T cell receptor beta chain turned up a few times. Template material for amplifying TCR beta CDR3 regions consisted of RNA transcripts. A set of HTBI primers served as the primers for a first-round RT-PCR of the TCR CDR3. TCRdb itself ran the multiplex PCR reads through MiXCR, one entry per CDR3 protein. The sample lists nearly 600,000 distinct CDR3 sequences, 12% to 15% occurring once. These data originate in a study of T cells in Graves' hyperthyroidism and ophthalmopathy. Trimming removed 1 base from V and 2 bases from J, with 14 bases in between. The CDR3 extends over 16 amino acids. Germline CDR1 is SGHDN and CDR2 is FVKESK.

The sequence came from a woman between 18 and 30 years old with Graves' ophthalmopathy. The chain is built from TRBV14 and TRBJ2-5; D gene uncertain. The specimen sequenced was blood. The CDR3 reads CASSQGTSVGQETQYF. As DNA, the CDR3 is TGTGCCAGCAGCCAAGGAACAAGTGTTGGACAAGAGACCCAGTACTTC.